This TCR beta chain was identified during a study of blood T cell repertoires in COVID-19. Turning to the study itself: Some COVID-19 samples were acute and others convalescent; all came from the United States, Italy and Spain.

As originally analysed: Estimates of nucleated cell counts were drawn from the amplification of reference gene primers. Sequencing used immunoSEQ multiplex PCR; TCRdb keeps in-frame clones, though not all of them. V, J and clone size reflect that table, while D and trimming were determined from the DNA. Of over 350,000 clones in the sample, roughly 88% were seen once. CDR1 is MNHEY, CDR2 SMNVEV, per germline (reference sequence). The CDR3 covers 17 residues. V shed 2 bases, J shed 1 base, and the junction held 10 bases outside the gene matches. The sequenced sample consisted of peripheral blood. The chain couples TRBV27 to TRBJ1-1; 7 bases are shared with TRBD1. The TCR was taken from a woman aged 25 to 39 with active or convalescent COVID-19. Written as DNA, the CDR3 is TGTGCCAGCAGTTTAGCAGGGGGACTTGGAAGGAACACTGAAGCTTTCTTT. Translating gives CASSLAGGLGRNTEAFF.